This TCR beta chain was found in a study of shared clonotypes between healthy human individuals. Points from the study as a whole: Among donors, sharing of clonotypes was expected to be affected by sequencing depth. Compared with memory subsets, naive subsets generally had larger estimated richness.

Remarks on this clone: Antigen specificity is unknown.

The CDR3 length is 15 residues. CDR1 and CDR2 (germline): SGHNT, YENEEA. Trimming removed 0 bases from V and 4 bases from J; junction bases left unmatched: 4. Measured with immunoSEQ multiplex PCR; TCRdb has only the in-frame clones, and not every one. The sample contains about 1.5 million clones, roughly 96% of which appear only once. Source material: naive CD4+ T cells sorted from blood. Subset noted: CD45RA+ positively selected. The TCR originated in a man aged 30 to 39 in good health. The chain carries TRBV11-3 and TRBJ2-5; 8 positions match TRBD1. The CDR3 reads CASSLDRGLGETQYF. For the CDR3, the DNA is TGTGCCAGCAGCTTAGACAGGGGGCTCGGAGAGACCCAGTACTTC.